This T cell receptor beta chain was recovered during a study of CD8 T cells in ankylosing spondylitis. Quantitative 5'-RACE with molecular barcodes generated TCR beta libraries. TCRdb re-analysed the 5' RACE reads in MiXCR, keeping a single row per CDR3 protein. Of 400,000 or so distinct CDR3 sequences listed, 26% are singletons. Broader study findings: In ankylosing spondylitis blood, a motif of roughly 8 highly homologous TCR beta variants appeared characteristic. A CD8+ phenotype characterized the disease-linked clones, which were relatively rare in peripheral blood. Earlier reports found some motif variants in synovial fluid and blood in reactive arthritis. Reportedly, matched ankylosing spondylitis synovial fluid was significantly enriched for disease-linked clones.

Concerning this clonotype itself: Its antigen is unidentified.

V was clipped by 7 bases and J by 4 bases; unmatched bases: 9. This CDR3 spans 14 amino acids. Germline CDR1 is SQVTM and CDR2 is ANQGSEA. This clonotype was obtained from a male donor with ankylosing spondylitis. Sequencing was performed on blood, either unsorted or a sorted T cell fraction (not recorded which). V gene TRBV29-1 combines with J gene TRBJ2-1; 8 bases agree with TRBD1. The CDR3 here is CSALDRERYNEQFF. The CDR3 DNA reads as TGCAGCGCCCTGGACAGGGAGAGATACAATGAGCAGTTCTTC.